The text below deals with one T cell receptor beta chain. The entry originates in a study of control samples from healthy donors and cancer patients. Germline lookup yields CDR1 MNHEY and CDR2 SVGAGI. V trimming: 5 bases; J trimming: 8 bases; junction bases outside the gene matches: 7. The CDR3 is 15 residues long. The repertoire was sequenced with immunoSEQ multiplex PCR; TCRdb's copy has only in-frame clones and lacks some. The sample consists of some 130,000 clones, roughly 89% of them appearing once. This clonotype originated in a man in his late teens or twenties in good health. The specimen was blood. J is TRBJ2-2 and V is TRBV6-5; 11 positions match TRBD1. CDR3 nucleotide sequence: TGTGCCAGCAGTACCAGGACAGGGGGCTTTGGGGAGCTGTTTTTT. The encoded protein is CASSTRTGGFGELFF.